Listed below are T cell receptor beta chains from one sample, sequenced in a study of CD8 T cells in ankylosing spondylitis. Via MiXCR, TCRdb re-called the 5' RACE reads, giving one row per CDR3 protein. Here the sample spans more than 600,000 distinct CDR3 sequences, 15% to 20% being singletons. The material sequenced was blood, either unsorted or a sorted T cell fraction (not recorded which). The receptors here all came from a male donor with ankylosing spondylitis. Each CDR3 is given with its conserved first and last residue. The D gene is left open where the match is weak. Where a row states a size, it is once, few, many or the class of an expanded clone; other rows omit it.

. | . | TRBJ2-3 | 12 | TRBV10-3 | CAISESWGTQYF | TGTGCCATCAGTGAGTCCTGGGGTACGCAGTATTTT
few | . | TRBJ1-1 | 15 | TRBV5-1 | CASSLAVGQRTEAFF | TGCGCCAGCAGCTTGGCCGTGGGCCAGCGCACTGAAGCTTTCTTT
few | TRBD2 | TRBJ2-7 | 17 | TRBV7-9 | CASSPGLAGGTPYEQYF | TGTGCCAGCAGCCCCGGACTAGCGGGAGGGACACCCTACGAGCAGTACTTC
. | . | TRBJ1-2 | 15 | TRBV28 | CASSRGPPGDYGYTF | TGTGCCAGCAGCCGCGGGCCACCGGGGGACTATGGCTACACCTTC
few | . | TRBJ1-1 | 13 | TRBV6-6 | CASSYGGRAEAFF | TGTGCCAGCAGTTACGGCGGGAGGGCTGAAGCTTTCTTT
few | TRBD1 | TRBJ2-3 | 19 | TRBV3-1 | CASSQEGDRVGLDTDTQYF | TGTGCCAGCAGCCAAGAAGGGGACAGGGTGGGGCTTGACACAGATACGCAGTATTTT
. | . | TRBJ2-3 | 13 | TRBV10-1 | CASSERAQDTQYF | TGCGCCAGCAGTGAGAGGGCCCAAGATACGCAGTATTTT
few | . | TRBJ1-4 | 16 | TRBV5-1 | CASSLEEAYTNEKLFF | TGCGCCAGCAGCTTGGAGGAGGCGTATACTAATGAAAAACTGTTTTTT
. | . | TRBJ2-5 | 14 | TRBV7-2 | CASSYVSRPETQYF | TGTGCCAGCAGCTACGTCTCGCGTCCGGAGACCCAGTACTTC
. | . | TRBJ2-7 | 17 | TRBV7-9 | CASSLSRTALNSYEQYF | TGTGCCAGCAGCCTCTCGAGGACAGCTCTTAACTCCTACGAGCAGTACTTC
few | TRBD1 | TRBJ2-3 | 15 | TRBV7-9 | CASNLPDRASDTQYF | TGTGCCAGCAACCTACCCGACAGGGCCTCAGATACGCAGTATTTT
few | . | TRBJ2-2 | 15 | TRBV28 | CASSSGTIGPGELFF | TGTGCCAGCAGTTCGGGGACAATCGGGCCCGGGGAGCTGTTTTTT
. | . | TRBJ2-3 | 14 | TRBV7-9 | CASSLASGAQTQYF | TGTGCCAGCAGCTTAGCGTCAGGGGCCCAAACGCAGTATTTT
. | TRBD1 | TRBJ2-7 | 16 | TRBV14 | CASSQEILDRGHEQYF | TGTGCCAGCAGCCAAGAGATTCTGGACAGGGGGCACGAGCAGTACTTC
few | . | TRBJ1-2 | 13 | TRBV6-1 | CASSERAFYGYTF | TGTGCCAGCAGTGAACGGGCTTTCTATGGCTACACCTTC
few | . | TRBJ2-1 | 15 | TRBV12-3/TRBV12-4 | CASSSVGAGQNEQFF | TGTGCCAGCAGCTCCGTGGGGGCGGGTCAAAATGAGCAGTTCTTC
few | . | TRBJ2-2 | 15 | TRBV20-1 | CSARDWGTDTGELFF | TGCAGTGCTAGAGACTGGGGAACAGACACCGGGGAGCTGTTTTTT
few | TRBD2 | TRBJ2-1 | 14 | TRBV29-1 | CSVEETSGYNEQFF | TGCAGCGTTGAAGAGACTAGCGGCTACAATGAGCAGTTCTTC
. | . | TRBJ2-1 | 15 | TRBV29-1 | CSVDSSADGYNEQFF | TGCAGCGTTGACTCCTCGGCGGACGGATACAATGAGCAGTTCTTC
. | TRBD2 | TRBJ2-3 | 15 | TRBV7-2 | CASSATGGPLDTQYF | TGTGCCAGCAGCGCAACGGGGGGGCCTTTAGATACGCAGTATTTT
few | TRBD2 | TRBJ2-1 | 17 | TRBV4-3 | CASSRFTGTSGTNEQFF | TGCGCCAGCAGCCGTTTTACCGGGACTAGCGGGACCAATGAGCAGTTCTTC
few | . | TRBJ2-2 | 16 | TRBV9 | CASSVGSLTATGELFF | TGTGCCAGCAGCGTAGGTAGCTTAACCGCCACCGGGGAGCTGTTTTTT
many | . | TRBJ2-1 | 17 | TRBV2 | CASSGFGGRGRPNEQFF | TGTGCCAGCAGTGGGTTTGGGGGGCGGGGCCGCCCCAATGAGCAGTTCTTC
few | . | TRBJ2-7 | 14 | TRBV20-1 | CSASYVGATYEQYF | TGCAGTGCTAGTTACGTGGGGGCGACGTACGAGCAGTACTTC
many | TRBD1 | TRBJ1-5 | 16 | TRBV12-3/TRBV12-4 | CASSEDPGGAYQPQHF | TGTGCCAGCAGTGAAGACCCAGGGGGAGCTTATCAGCCCCAGCATTTT
few | . | TRBJ2-7 | 11 | TRBV11-1 | CASSGRDEQYF | TGTGCCAGCAGCGGACGGGACGAGCAGTACTTC
. | . | TRBJ2-5 | 13 | TRBV29-1 | CSVGGTGQETQYF | TGCAGCGTTGGGGGGACCGGCCAAGAGACCCAGTACTTC
. | . | TRBJ1-3 | 18 | TRBV6-5 | CASSSKADGISSGNTIYF | TGTGCCAGCAGTTCCAAAGCTGACGGCATAAGCTCTGGAAACACCATATATTTT
. | . | TRBJ2-1 | 14 | TRBV28 | CASRLQGSYNEQFF | TGTGCCAGCAGGCTACAGGGCTCCTACAATGAGCAGTTCTTC
few | TRBD2 | TRBJ2-7 | 17 | TRBV4-1 | CASPPGLAGGSSYEQYF | TGCGCTAGTCCCCCGGGGCTGGCGGGGGGTAGCTCCTACGAGCAGTACTTC
few | . | TRBJ2-3 | 15 | TRBV4-1 | CASSQDSGTIDTQYF | TGCGCCAGCAGCCAAGACAGCGGAACTATAGATACGCAGTATTTT
. | . | TRBJ1-3 | 16 | TRBV28 | CASSLFPDSSGNTIYF | TGTGCCAGCAGTTTATTTCCCGACTCCTCTGGAAACACCATATATTTT
few | . | TRBJ2-2 | 15 | TRBV30 | CAWSSFLAGTGELFF | TGTGCCTGGAGTTCCTTTTTGGCGGGCACCGGGGAGCTGTTTTTT
. | . | TRBJ2-2 | 13 | TRBV4-1 | CASRVQGTGELFF | TGCGCCAGCAGGGTCCAGGGAACCGGGGAGCTGTTTTTT
once | . | TRBJ2-2 | 15 | TRBV29-1 | CSVEDREKNTGELFF | TGCAGCGTTGAAGACCGCGAGAAAAACACCGGGGAGCTGTTTTTT
. | TRBD1 | TRBJ2-7 | 13 | TRBV7-9 | CASKGTGVYEQYF | TGTGCCAGCAAGGGGACAGGGGTCTACGAGCAGTACTTC
. | . | TRBJ1-3 | 15 | TRBV3-1 | CASSHGPESGNTIYF | TGTGCCAGCAGCCACGGCCCCGAATCAGGAAACACCATATATTTT
. | TRBD1 | TRBJ1-2 | 15 | TRBV5-1 | CASSMTGQANYGYTF | TGCGCCAGCAGCATGACGGGACAGGCCAACTATGGCTACACCTTC
. | TRBD2 | TRBJ2-3 | 16 | TRBV4-3 | CASSQASGSMTDTQYF | TGCGCCAGCAGCCAAGCTAGCGGGAGTATGACAGATACGCAGTATTTT
. | . | TRBJ1-2 | 13 | TRBV12-3/TRBV12-4 | CASHIAGEYGYTF | TGTGCCAGCCATATCGCAGGTGAATATGGCTACACCTTC